The clone carrying this T cell receptor (beta chain) came up a few times. Its target is not known. The entry originates in a study of identical twins. Trimming removed 5 bases from V and 1 base from J, with 8 bases in between. Germline assignment: CDR1 SQVTM and CDR2 ANQGSEA. This CDR3 spans 12 amino acids. Whole-study findings and limits: Twin sharing of out-of-frame TCR alpha was underestimated by models in monozygotic pairs.

TCRdb passed the 5' RACE reads through MiXCR, listing each CDR3 protein once. The table has 400,000 or so distinct CDR3 sequences, 9% seen once. The chain links TRBV29-1 to TRBJ2-5; D is ambiguous. This receptor was taken from a woman aged 45-65 years in good health. The sequenced material came from naive T cells sorted from blood. The CDR3 region is CSVSGGQETQYF. CDR3 nucleotide sequence: TGCAGCGTTTCTGGCGGCCAAGAGACCCAGTACTTC.